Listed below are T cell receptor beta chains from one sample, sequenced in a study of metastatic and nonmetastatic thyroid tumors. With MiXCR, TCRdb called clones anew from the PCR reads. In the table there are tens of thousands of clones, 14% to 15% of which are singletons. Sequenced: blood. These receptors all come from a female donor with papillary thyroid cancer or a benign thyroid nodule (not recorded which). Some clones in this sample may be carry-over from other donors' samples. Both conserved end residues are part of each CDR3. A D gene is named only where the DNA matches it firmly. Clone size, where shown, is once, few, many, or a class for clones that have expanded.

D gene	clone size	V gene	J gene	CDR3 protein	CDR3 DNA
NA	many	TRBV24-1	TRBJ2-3	CATTPGGSTDTQYF	TGTGCCACCACCCCGGGCGGGAGCACAGATACGCAGTATTTT
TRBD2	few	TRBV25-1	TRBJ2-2	CASSHGSGAAGELFF	TGTGCCAGCAGCCATGGGAGCGGGGCGGCGGGGGAGCTGTTTTTT
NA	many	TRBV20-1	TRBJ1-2	CSAARRQENYGYTF	TGCAGTGCTGCGAGAAGACAGGAAAACTATGGCTACACCTTC
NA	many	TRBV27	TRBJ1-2	CASREGGANYGYTF	TGTGCCAGCCGAGAGGGAGGGGCCAACTATGGCTACACCTTC
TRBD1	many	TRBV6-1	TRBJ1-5	CASTSDRMDNQPQHF	TGTGCCAGCACCTCGGACAGGATGGACAATCAGCCCCAGCATTTT
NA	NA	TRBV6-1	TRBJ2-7	CASSLTGNEHYF	TGTGCCAGCAGCCTTACAGGCAACGAGCATTACTTC
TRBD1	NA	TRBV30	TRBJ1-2	CAWEVQGVYGCTF	TGTGCCTGGGAGGTACAGGGGGTCTATGGCTGCACCTTC
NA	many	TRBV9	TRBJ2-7	CASSPTLGGSYEQYF	TGTGCCAGCAGCCCCACTCTTGGGGGGTCCTACGAGCAGTACTTC
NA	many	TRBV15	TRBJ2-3	CATSSNLASTDTQYF	TGTGCCACCAGCAGCAATCTAGCGAGCACAGATACGCAGTATTTT
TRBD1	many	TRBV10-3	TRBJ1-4	CAIIIRDRGHEKLFF	TGTGCCATCATAATCCGGGACAGGGGGCATGAAAAACTGTTTTTT
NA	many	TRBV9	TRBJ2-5	CASSVAVQGSETQYF	TGTGCCAGCAGCGTAGCGGTCCAGGGGTCAGAGACCCAGTACTTC
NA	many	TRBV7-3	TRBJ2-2	CASSATASGELFF	TGTGCCAGCAGCGCGACCGCTTCCGGGGAGCTGTTTTTT
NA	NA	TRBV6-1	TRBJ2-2	CAGSSVRPNTGELFF	TGCGCCGGCTCCTCTGTTAGGCCGAACACCGGGGAGCTGTTTTTT
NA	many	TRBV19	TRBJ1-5	CASSIEGIGQPQHF	TGTGCCAGTAGTATTGAGGGTATAGGTCAGCCCCAGCATTTT
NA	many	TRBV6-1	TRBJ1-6	CASRPPDPNSPLHF	TGTGCCAGCAGACCCCCCGACCCTAATTCACCCCTCCACTTT
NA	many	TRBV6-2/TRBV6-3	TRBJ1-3	CASSYSAAGGNTIYF	TGTGCCAGCAGTTACTCAGCCGCCGGCGGAAACACCATATATTTT
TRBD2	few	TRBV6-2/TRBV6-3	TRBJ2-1	CASTTAGGNEQFF	TGTGCCAGCACGACAGCGGGAGGTAATGAGCAGTTCTTC
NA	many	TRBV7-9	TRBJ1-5	CASSLARDLPRGHF	TGTGCCAGCAGCTTAGCCCGGGACTTACCCCGGGGGCATTTT
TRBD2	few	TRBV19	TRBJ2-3	CASSITPGLSGTDTQYF	TGTGCCAGTAGTATAACCCCGGGACTATCGGGCACAGATACGCAGTATTTT
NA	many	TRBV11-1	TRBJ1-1	CASASDYTEAFF	TGTGCCAGCGCAAGTGATTACACTGAAGCTTTCTTT
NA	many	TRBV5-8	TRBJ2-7	CASSLRQGGTYEQYF	TGTGCCAGCAGCTTGCGACAGGGAGGTACCTACGAGCAGTACTTC
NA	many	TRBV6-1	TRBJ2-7	CASSPRGEGYEQYF	TGTGCCAGCAGTCCCAGGGGGGAGGGGTACGAGCAGTACTTC
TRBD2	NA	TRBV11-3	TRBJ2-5	CASSFERGGWTQYF	TGTGCCAGCAGCTTTGAGCGGGGGGGATGGACCCAGTACTTC
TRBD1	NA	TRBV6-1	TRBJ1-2	CASSRTGRQGYTF	TGTGCCAGTAGCAGGACAGGTAGACAGGGCTACACCTTC
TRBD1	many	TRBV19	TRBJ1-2	CASGTGTGLSNYGYTF	TGTGCCAGTGGAACCGGGACAGGGCTCTCTAACTATGGCTACACCTTC
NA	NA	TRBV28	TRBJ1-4	CASIGGTEKLFF	TGTGCCAGCATAGGCGGGACTGAGAAACTGTTCTTT
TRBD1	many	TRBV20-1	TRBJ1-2	CSALDRDNYGYTF	TGCAGTGCCTTGGACAGGGATAACTATGGCTACACCTTC
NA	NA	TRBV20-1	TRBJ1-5	CRLKGTINQPQHF	TGCAGGCTGAAAGGAACGATTAATCAGCCCCAGCATTTT